One and the same sample provided the 6 T cell receptor beta chains below, sequenced in a study of control samples from healthy donors and cancer patients. Sequencing used immunoSEQ multiplex PCR; TCRdb keeps in-frame clones, though not all of them. Of about 190,000 clones listed, around 90% are singletons. Sequencing was performed on blood. The receptor source for this set is a man younger than 40 in good health.

CDR3 sequence reads: CASSFRGGGSTDTQYF. The CDR3 DNA sequence: TGTGCCAGCAGTTTTCGGGGCGGGGGGAGCACAGATACGCAGTATTTT. The gene calls are TRBV2 and TRBJ2-3, with 8 bases aligning to TRBD2. CDR1 is SNHLY and CDR2 is FYNNEI in the germline V gene. This CDR3 region has 16 residues. With V trimmed by 5 bases and J by 0 bases, 7 bases remained unmatched. Complete variable domain (other parts from reference TRBV2 and TRBJ2-3): EPEVTQTPSHQVTQMGQEVILRCVPISNHLYFYWYRQILGQKVEFLVSFYNNEISEKSEIFDDQFSVERPDGSNFTLKIRSTKLEDSAMYFCASSFRGGGSTDTQYFGPGTRLTVL.

This sequence joins TRBV3-1 (or the pseudogene TRBV3-2) and TRBJ1-4; D uncertain. Trimming removed 4 bases from V and 0 bases from J, with 6 bases in between. CDR3 length equals 14 residues. Germline CDR1 reads LGHDT; CDR2 reads YNNKEL (reference sequence). CDR3 residues: CASSPQTTNEKLFF. The DNA of the CDR3 is TGTGCCAGCAGCCCCCAGACAACTAATGAAAAACTGTTTTTT.

The sample holds many counts of this clone. The chain couples TRBV6-1 to TRBJ2-3; 7 bases map to TRBD1. Germline lookup yields CDR1 MNHNS and CDR2 SASEGT. CDR3 length: 15 amino acids. V lost 1 base, J lost 4 bases, and 5 bases stayed unmatched. The CDR3 is CASSEGEGAADTQYF. In DNA form, the CDR3 reads TGTGCCAGCAGTGAAGGCGAGGGGGCTGCAGATACGCAGTATTTT.

The rearrangement uses TRBV2 and TRBJ1-3; D ambiguous. Per germline, CDR1 SNHLY and CDR2 FYNNEI. The CDR3 runs 12 residues. Deletions cut 5 bases from V and 6 bases from J, with 8 bases between. CDR3 in DNA: TGTGCCAGCAGTAGAGCTCTAAACACCATATATTTT. Translating it yields CASSRALNTIYF.

This clone was seen a single time. The chain is built from TRBV2 and TRBJ2-5; 7 positions agree with TRBD1. In germline, CDR1 is SNHLY, CDR2 FYNNEI. The CDR3 consists of 15 residues. Germline trimming cut 8 bases from V and 3 bases from J; bases unmatched to any gene: 12. The chain's CDR3 is CASGQAGTVEETQYF. DNA of the CDR3: TGTGCCAGCGGGCAGGCCGGGACAGTGGAAGAGACCCAGTACTTC.

This chain connects TRBV9 to TRBJ1-6, with 9 bases identical to TRBD1. CDR1 SGDLS and CDR2 YYNGEE come from the germline V gene. The V segment lost 4 bases and the J segment 6 bases; nucleotides outside the gene matches: 8. CDR3 size: 16 residues. As DNA, the CDR3 is TGTGCCAGCAGCCCAATCGGACAGGGGTCTAATTCACCCCTCCACTTT. Encoded protein: CASSPIGQGSNSPLHF.